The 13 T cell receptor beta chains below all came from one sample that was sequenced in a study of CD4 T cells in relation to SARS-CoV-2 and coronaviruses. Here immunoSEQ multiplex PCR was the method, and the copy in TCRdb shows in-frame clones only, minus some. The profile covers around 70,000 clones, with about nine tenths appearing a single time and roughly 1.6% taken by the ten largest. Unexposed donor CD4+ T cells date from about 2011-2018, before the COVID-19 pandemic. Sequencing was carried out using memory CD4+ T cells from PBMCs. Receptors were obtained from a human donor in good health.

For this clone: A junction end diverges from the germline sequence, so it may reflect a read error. The CDR3 region is CASSTRDSLRF. The CDR3 DNA sequence: TGTGCCAGCAGTACTCGGGACTCTCTTCGCTTC. V is TRBV6-2 or TRBV6-3 and J is TRBJ2-7; maybe TRBD2 (6 bases). Germline V CDR1 and CDR2: MNHEY, SVGEGT. The CDR3 consists of 11 residues.

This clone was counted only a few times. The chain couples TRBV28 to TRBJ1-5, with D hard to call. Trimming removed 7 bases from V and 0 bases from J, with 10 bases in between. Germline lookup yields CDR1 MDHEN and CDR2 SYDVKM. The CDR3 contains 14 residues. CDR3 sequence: CASTPHHSNQPQHF. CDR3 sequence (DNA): TGTGCCAGCACACCACATCATAGCAATCAGCCCCAGCATTTT.

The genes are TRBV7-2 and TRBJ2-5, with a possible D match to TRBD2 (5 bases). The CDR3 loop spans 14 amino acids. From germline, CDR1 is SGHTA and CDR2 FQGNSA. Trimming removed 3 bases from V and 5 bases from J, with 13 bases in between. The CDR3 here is CASSLGIPGETQYF. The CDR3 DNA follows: TGTGCCAGCAGCTTGGGCATACCGGGGGAGACCCAGTACTTC.

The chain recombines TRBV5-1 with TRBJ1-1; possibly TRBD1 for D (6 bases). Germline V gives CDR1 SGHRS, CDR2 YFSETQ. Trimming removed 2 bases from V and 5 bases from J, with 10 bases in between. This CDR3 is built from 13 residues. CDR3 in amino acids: CASSLQGGTEAFF. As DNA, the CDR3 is TGCGCCAGCAGCTTACAGGGTGGGACTGAAGCTTTCTTT. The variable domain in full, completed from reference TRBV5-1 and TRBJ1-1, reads KAGVTQTPRYLIKTRGQQVTLSCSPISGHRSVSWYQQTPGQGLQFLFEYFSETQRNKGNFPGRFSGRQFSNSRSEMNVSTLELGDSALYLCASSLQGGTEAFFGQGTRLTVV.

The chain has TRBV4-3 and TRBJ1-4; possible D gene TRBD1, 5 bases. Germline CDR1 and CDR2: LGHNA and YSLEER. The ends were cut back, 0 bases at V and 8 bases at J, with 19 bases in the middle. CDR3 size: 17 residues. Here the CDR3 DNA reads TGCGCCAGCAGCCAAGATCTCCGAGGGGCGGCTGGAGAAAAACTGTTTTTT. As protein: CASSQDLRGAAGEKLFF.

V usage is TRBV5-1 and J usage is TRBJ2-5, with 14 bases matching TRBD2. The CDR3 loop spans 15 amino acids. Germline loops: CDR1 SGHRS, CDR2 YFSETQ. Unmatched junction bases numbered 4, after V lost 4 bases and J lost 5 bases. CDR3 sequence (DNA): TGCGCCAGCAGCGGGACTAGCGGGGGCGCCGAGACCCAGTACTTC. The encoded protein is CASSGTSGGAETQYF.

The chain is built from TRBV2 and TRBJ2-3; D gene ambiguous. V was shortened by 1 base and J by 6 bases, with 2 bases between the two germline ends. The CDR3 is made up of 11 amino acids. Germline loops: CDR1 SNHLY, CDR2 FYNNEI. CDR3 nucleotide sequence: TGTGCCAGCAGTGAAGAGGATACGCAGTATTTT. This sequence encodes CASSEEDTQYF.

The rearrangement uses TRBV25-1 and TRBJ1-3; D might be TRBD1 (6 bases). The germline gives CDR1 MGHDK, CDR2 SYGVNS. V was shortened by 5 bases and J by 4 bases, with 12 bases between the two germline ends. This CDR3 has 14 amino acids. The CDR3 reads CASSTGLDGNTIYF. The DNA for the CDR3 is TGTGCCAGCAGTACAGGGCTAGACGGAAACACCATATATTTT.

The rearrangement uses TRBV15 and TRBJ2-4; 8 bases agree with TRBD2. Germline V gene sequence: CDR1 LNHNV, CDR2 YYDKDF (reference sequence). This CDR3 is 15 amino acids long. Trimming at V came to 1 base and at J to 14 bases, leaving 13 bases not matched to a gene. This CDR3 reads CATSRGSGGALWKYF. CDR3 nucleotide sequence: TGTGCCACCAGCAGAGGGAGCGGGGGAGCTCTATGGAAGTACTTC.

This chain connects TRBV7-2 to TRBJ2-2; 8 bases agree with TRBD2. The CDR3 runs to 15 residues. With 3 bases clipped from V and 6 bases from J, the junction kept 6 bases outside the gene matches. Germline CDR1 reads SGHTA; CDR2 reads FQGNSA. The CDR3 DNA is TGTGCCAGCAGCTTCGGGACTAGGGATCCCGGGGAGCTGTTTTTT. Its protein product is CASSFGTRDPGELFF. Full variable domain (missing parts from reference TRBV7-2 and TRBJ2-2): GAGVSQSPSNKVTEKGKDVELRCDPISGHTALYWYRQSLGQGLEFLIYFQGNSAPDKSGLPSDRFSAERTGGSVSTLTIQRTQQEDSAVYLCASSFGTRDPGELFFGEGSRLTVL.

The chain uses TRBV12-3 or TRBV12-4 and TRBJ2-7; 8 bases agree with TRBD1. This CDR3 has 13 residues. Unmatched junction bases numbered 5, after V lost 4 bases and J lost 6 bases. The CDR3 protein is CASSSLDRVEQYF. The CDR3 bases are TGTGCCAGCAGTTCCCTGGACAGGGTCGAGCAGTACTTC.

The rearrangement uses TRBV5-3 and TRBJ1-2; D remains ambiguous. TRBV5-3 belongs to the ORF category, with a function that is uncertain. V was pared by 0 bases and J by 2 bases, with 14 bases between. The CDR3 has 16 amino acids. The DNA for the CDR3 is TGTGCCAGAAGCTTGGAAGGGCGGGCAGCGAACTATGGCTACACCTTC. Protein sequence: CARSLEGRAANYGYTF.

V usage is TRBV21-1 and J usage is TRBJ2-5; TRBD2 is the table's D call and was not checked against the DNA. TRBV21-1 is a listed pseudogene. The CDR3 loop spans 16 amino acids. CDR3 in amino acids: CASTKGTSGIQETQYF. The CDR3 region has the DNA TGTGCCAGCACCAAAGGGACTAGCGGGATCCAAGAGACCCAGTACTTC.